A selection of T cell receptor beta chains follows, all from one sample in a study of OX40 agonist ivuxolimab in advanced cancers. Produced via immunoSEQ multiplex PCR; TCRdb's table is partial and in-frame only. The table has under 40,000 clones, approximately 90% seen once; the top ten hold about 4.9%. Sequences were derived from CD4+ or CD8+ T cells sorted from blood, sampled in a trial of the OX40 agonist ivuxolimab. These receptors came from an adult with an advanced solid tumor such as melanoma, head and neck, liver or kidney cancer. Each CDR3 is given with its conserved first and last residue. Fields, in order: J gene, V gene, D gene, CDR3 protein. A D gene is named only where the DNA matches it firmly.

J gene: TRBJ2-4
V gene: TRBV11-3
D gene: .
CDR3 protein: CASSLSPSGDIQYF

J gene: TRBJ2-7
V gene: TRBV4-3
D gene: .
CDR3 protein: CASSQGLSDPEQYF

J gene: TRBJ2-7
V gene: TRBV7-9
D gene: .
CDR3 protein: CASSSGTEQYF

J gene: TRBJ2-7
V gene: TRBV9
D gene: .
CDR3 protein: CASSVDEYEQYF

J gene: TRBJ1-3
V gene: TRBV7-9
D gene: .
CDR3 protein: CASTPATVLSGNTIYF

J gene: TRBJ2-2
V gene: TRBV6-5
D gene: .
CDR3 protein: CASSYGRGGIAGELFF

J gene: TRBJ1-2
V gene: TRBV9
D gene: .
CDR3 protein: CASSVGAATLYGYTF

J gene: TRBJ2-7
V gene: TRBV27
D gene: TRBD2
CDR3 protein: CASSPSAGGSKYEQYF

J gene: TRBJ2-2
V gene: TRBV28
D gene: TRBD1
CDR3 protein: CASSLVPRGWTGELFF

J gene: TRBJ1-2
V gene: TRBV4-1
D gene: .
CDR3 protein: CASSYRTGGYTF

J gene: TRBJ2-5
V gene: TRBV7-7
D gene: .
CDR3 protein: CASSLALGQETQYF

J gene: TRBJ2-7
V gene: TRBV28
D gene: TRBD2
CDR3 protein: CASSSTLEREGYEQYF

J gene: TRBJ1-2
V gene: TRBV6-6
D gene: .
CDR3 protein: CASSYSSAGVPYGYTF

J gene: TRBJ1-2
V gene: TRBV25-1
D gene: .
CDR3 protein: CASSELTTLGGPYGYTF

J gene: TRBJ2-1
V gene: TRBV4-1
D gene: .
CDR3 protein: CASSFRGQGGYNEQFF

J gene: TRBJ1-4
V gene: TRBV4-2
D gene: .
CDR3 protein: CASSLQGTTNEKLFF

J gene: TRBJ2-5
V gene: TRBV5-1
D gene: TRBD2
CDR3 protein: CASSLLAGNQETQYF

J gene: TRBJ2-3
V gene: TRBV13
D gene: .
CDR3 protein: CASSSRARSATQYF

J gene: TRBJ2-5
V gene: TRBV7-9
D gene: TRBD1
CDR3 protein: CASSQNGQGDETQYF

J gene: TRBJ2-1
V gene: TRBV7-9
D gene: TRBD2
CDR3 protein: CASSPETSGVSYEQFF

J gene: TRBJ2-7
V gene: TRBV29-1
D gene: .
CDR3 protein: CSVSTDSYEQYF

J gene: TRBJ1-6
V gene: TRBV19
D gene: .
CDR3 protein: CASRQNSPLHF

J gene: TRBJ1-2
V gene: TRBV14
D gene: TRBD1
CDR3 protein: CASSQESGGSYYGYTF

J gene: TRBJ2-7
V gene: TRBV28
D gene: .
CDR3 protein: CASSFRPLDEQYF

J gene: TRBJ1-2
V gene: TRBV7-9
D gene: .
CDR3 protein: CASSPMGDAGFYGYTF

J gene: TRBJ2-1
V gene: TRBV27
D gene: TRBD2
CDR3 protein: CASSFSSGFNEQFF

J gene: TRBJ2-3
V gene: TRBV28
D gene: TRBD1
CDR3 protein: CASSLPPTGVNRDTQYF

J gene: TRBJ1-1
V gene: TRBV5-5
D gene: .
CDR3 protein: CASSFGGSVPEAFF

J gene: TRBJ2-2
V gene: TRBV27
D gene: .
CDR3 protein: CASSPDIADTGELFF

J gene: TRBJ2-5
V gene: TRBV5-5
D gene: .
CDR3 protein: CASSLPWEGEVETQYF

J gene: .
V gene: TRBV7-6
D gene: .
CDR3 protein: CASSLGGAGEQYF

J gene: TRBJ1-3
V gene: TRBV19
D gene: .
CDR3 protein: CASSIRALWGNTIYF

J gene: TRBJ2-7
V gene: TRBV5-5
D gene: TRBD1
CDR3 protein: CASRTRQGVRSYEQYF

J gene: TRBJ2-5
V gene: TRBV28
D gene: TRBD2
CDR3 protein: CASSLVPGLAGEGVGETQYF

J gene: TRBJ2-3
V gene: TRBV6-4
D gene: .
CDR3 protein: CASSAEPGSTDTQYF

J gene: TRBJ1-1
V gene: TRBV19
D gene: .
CDR3 protein: CASSGPTLMNTEAFF

J gene: TRBJ1-4
V gene: TRBV19
D gene: TRBD1
CDR3 protein: CASAYRDRPNEKLFF

J gene: TRBJ2-3
V gene: TRBV4-1
D gene: .
CDR3 protein: CASSPRGDTQYF

J gene: TRBJ1-5
V gene: TRBV19
D gene: TRBD1
CDR3 protein: CASRPDREGDQPQHF

J gene: TRBJ1-5
V gene: TRBV9
D gene: TRBD1
CDR3 protein: CASSPGRGHNQPQHF

J gene: TRBJ2-7
V gene: TRBV28
D gene: TRBD1
CDR3 protein: CASSGTERLVEQYF

J gene: TRBJ1-6
V gene: TRBV19
D gene: .
CDR3 protein: CASSARQGKPPLHF

J gene: TRBJ2-1
V gene: TRBV6-5
D gene: .
CDR3 protein: CASSYMGGRSYNEQFF

J gene: TRBJ1-1
V gene: TRBV7-9
D gene: .
CDR3 protein: CASSLARYEDTEAFF

J gene: TRBJ2-6
V gene: TRBV9
D gene: .
CDR3 protein: CASSEWTELAIGANVLTF

J gene: TRBJ2-3
V gene: TRBV6-6
D gene: .
CDR3 protein: CASSYYNTGSDTQYF

J gene: TRBJ2-5
V gene: TRBV4-1
D gene: TRBD2
CDR3 protein: CASSQDERGGRETQYF